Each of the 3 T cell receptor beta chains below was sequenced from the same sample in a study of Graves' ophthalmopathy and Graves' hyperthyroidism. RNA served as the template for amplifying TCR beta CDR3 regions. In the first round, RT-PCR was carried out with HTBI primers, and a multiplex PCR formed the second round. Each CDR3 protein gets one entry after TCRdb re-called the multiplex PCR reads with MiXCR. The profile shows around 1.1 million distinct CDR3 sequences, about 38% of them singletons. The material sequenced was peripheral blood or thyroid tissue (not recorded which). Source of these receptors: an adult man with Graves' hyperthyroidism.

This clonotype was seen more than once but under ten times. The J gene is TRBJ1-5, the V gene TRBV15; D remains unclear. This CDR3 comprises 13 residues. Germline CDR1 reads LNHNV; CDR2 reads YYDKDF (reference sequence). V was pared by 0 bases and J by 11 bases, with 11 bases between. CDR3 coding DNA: TGTGCCACCAGCAGAGATGAGGTGAAGACCCAGCATTTT. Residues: CATSRDEVKTQHF.

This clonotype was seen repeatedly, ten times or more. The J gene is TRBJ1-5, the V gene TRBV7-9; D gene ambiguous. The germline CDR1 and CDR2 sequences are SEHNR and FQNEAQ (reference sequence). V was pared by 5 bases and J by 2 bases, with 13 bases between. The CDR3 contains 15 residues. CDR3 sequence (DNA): TGTGCCAGCAGCCCCGGTCGGGAGGGCAATCAGCCCCAGCATTTT. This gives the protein CASSPGREGNQPQHF.

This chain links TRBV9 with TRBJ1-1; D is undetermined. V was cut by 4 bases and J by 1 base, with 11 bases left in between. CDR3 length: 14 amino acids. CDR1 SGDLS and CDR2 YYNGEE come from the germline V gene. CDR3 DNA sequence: TGTGCCAGCAGCCCCATCACAAGGAACACTGAAGCTTTCTTT. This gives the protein CASSPITRNTEAFF.